A single sample is the source of the 15 T cell receptor beta chains below, sequenced in a study of control samples from healthy donors and cancer patients. Sequenced by immunoSEQ multiplex PCR; TCRdb stores in-frame clones only, minus some. The data contain approximately 150,000 clones, about 91% of them seen just once; the ten biggest clones take up more than 3%. The material sequenced was blood. These TCRs come from a man aged 25 to 40 in good health.

V usage is TRBV5-8 and J usage is TRBJ1-6; D is unresolved. This CDR3 comprises 15 residues. Germline CDR1 reads SGHTS; CDR2 reads YDEGEE. V lost 1 base, J lost 10 bases, and 15 bases lay in between. The CDR3 here is CASSLPVLRQSPLHF. As DNA, the CDR3 is TGTGCCAGCAGCTTGCCCGTCCTTCGCCAATCACCCCTCCACTTT.

The chain joins TRBV14 to TRBJ1-6; no clear D gene. The V end was cut by 4 bases, the J end by 2 bases, with 6 bases between. The CDR3 extends over 14 amino acids. In germline, CDR1 is SGHDN, CDR2 FVKESK. The CDR3 region is CASSLPAYNSPLHF. The CDR3 DNA follows: TGTGCCAGCAGCCTCCCGGCCTATAATTCACCCCTCCACTTT. The variable domain in full, completed from reference TRBV14 and TRBJ1-6, reads EAGVTQFPSHSVIEKGQTVTLRCDPISGHDNLYWYRRVMGKEIKFLLHFVKESKQDESGMPNNRFLAERTGGTYSTLKVQPAELEDSGVYFCASSLPAYNSPLHFGNGTRLTVT.

J is TRBJ1-1 and V is TRBV5-4; D is undetermined. The CDR3 is made up of 14 amino acids. Trimming left V 3 bases short and J 7 bases short, with 16 bases between. Germline-derived CDR1 and CDR2 are SGHNT and YYREEE (reference sequence). The CDR3 protein is CASSSRGQVGEAFF. The CDR3 region has the DNA TGTGCCAGCAGCTCCCGTGGGCAAGTCGGTGAAGCTTTCTTT.

This rearrangement joins TRBV19 to TRBJ1-4; tentative D call: TRBD1 (5 bases). The CDR3 length is 15 residues. Germline-derived CDR1 and CDR2 are LNHDA and SQIVND (reference sequence). V was cut by 1 base and J by 4 bases, with 10 bases left in between. CDR3 region: CASSIVAGINEKLFF. The CDR3, as DNA: TGTGCCAGTAGTATAGTGGCAGGGATTAATGAAAAACTGTTTTTT.

This clone has only one observation. This chain links TRBV2 with TRBJ1-1, with TRBD1 matching over 9 bases. Germline loops: CDR1 SNHLY, CDR2 FYNNEI. The trim removed 6 bases at V and 4 bases at J, leaving 9 bases unmatched. The CDR3 runs to 15 residues. The CDR3 sequence: CASRRSQGAATEAFF. As DNA, the CDR3 is TGTGCCAGCAGACGCTCACAGGGGGCTGCCACTGAAGCTTTCTTT.

The rearrangement uses TRBV7-2 and TRBJ1-2; perhaps TRBD1 as D (6 bases). This CDR3 is built from 17 residues. The V and J ends lost 3 bases and 6 bases respectively, with 23 bases between them. CDR1 is SGHTA, CDR2 FQGNSA, per germline. CDR3 coding DNA: TGTGCCAGCAGCTTGGAACCTCAGGGGACCCCAAGGCATGGCTACACCTTC. It codes for CASSLEPQGTPRHGYTF. The whole variable domain, filled in from reference TRBV7-2 and TRBJ1-2, reads GAGVSQSPSNKVTEKGKDVELRCDPISGHTALYWYRQSLGQGLEFLIYFQGNSAPDKSGLPSDRFSAERTGGSVSTLTIQRTQQEDSAVYLCASSLEPQGTPRHGYTFGSGTRLTVV.

This clone was found a few times. This sequence joins TRBV19 and TRBJ1-6, with a weak D call TRBD1 (5 bases). Deletions cut 3 bases from V and 3 bases from J, with 9 bases between. The germline CDR1 and CDR2 sequences are LNHDA and SQIVND (reference sequence). The CDR3 runs 15 residues. The CDR3 here is CASSMGPNYNSPLHF. The CDR3 region has the DNA TGTGCCAGTAGTATGGGACCGAACTATAATTCACCCCTCCACTTT.

The genes are TRBV19 and TRBJ1-5; D is undetermined. CDR1 is LNHDA and CDR2 is SQIVND in the germline V gene (reference sequence). The CDR3 is 17 residues long. The V gene lost 4 bases and the J gene lost 0 bases, with 16 bases spanning the gap. CDR3 in amino acids: CASSNHLVINSNQPQHF. The CDR3 DNA reads TGTGCCAGTAGTAATCATTTGGTGATCAATAGCAATCAGCCCCAGCATTTT.

This clone has just one count. V is TRBV10-3 and J is TRBJ2-2; D remains unclear. Germline-derived CDR1 and CDR2 are ENHRY and SYGVKD. V gave up 8 bases and J gave up 5 bases, with 9 bases separating them. The CDR3 is made up of 12 amino acids. The CDR3 DNA reads TGTGCCATCCGCTCGCGGACCGGGGAGCTGTTTTTT. Protein product: CAIRSRTGELFF.

CDR3 sequence reads: CASSVGGGYATNEKLFF. CDR3 nucleotides: TGTGCCAGCAGCGTAGGAGGGGGTTATGCAACTAATGAAAAACTGTTTTTT. This chain uses TRBV9 with TRBJ1-4, with D maybe TRBD1 (6 bases). Germline lookup yields CDR1 SGDLS and CDR2 YYNGEE. CDR3 length: 17 residues. Trimming took 0 bases from V and 0 from J, leaving 12 bases between them.

The chain is built from TRBV12-3 or TRBV12-4 and TRBJ1-5; no clear D. The CDR3 spans 11 residues. V lost 5 bases and J 4 bases, leaving 3 bases between the germline ends. The CDR3 DNA sequence: TGTGCCAGCAGTCTAAATCAGCCCCAGCATTTT. Translated, it gives CASSLNQPQHF.

The rearrangement uses TRBV11-3 and TRBJ1-4, with D tentatively TRBD1 (5 bases). The CDR3 length is 15 residues. Trimming took 4 bases from V and 4 from J, leaving 13 bases between them. Looked up from germline, CDR1 is SGHNT and CDR2 is YENEEA. The CDR3 spells CASSSGTGSNEKLFF. The CDR3 DNA sequence: TGTGCCAGCAGCTCCGGGACTGGGAGTAATGAAAAACTGTTTTTT.

The V and J genes are TRBV9 and TRBJ2-6, with TRBD2 matching 10 bases. The CDR3 is made up of 17 amino acids. V was clipped by 3 bases and J by 0 bases; unmatched bases: 3. The germline gives CDR1 SGDLS, CDR2 YYNGEE. The CDR3, as DNA: TGTGCCAGCAGCGCCCTAGCGGGGGTCTCTGGGGCCAACGTCCTGACTTTC. It yields the protein CASSALAGVSGANVLTF.

About this clone itself: Other DNA sequences in the sample encode the same CDR3. The rearrangement joins TRBV6-5 to TRBJ1-2; D is unresolved. Germline CDR1 is MNHEY and CDR2 is SVGAGI. The length of the CDR3 is 13 residues. Trimming cost V 2 bases and J 2 bases, with 6 bases left between them. Here the CDR3 reads CASSYSLNYGYTF. The CDR3 nucleotides read TGTGCCAGCAGTTACAGTTTAAACTATGGCTACACCTTC.

This chain links TRBV4-1 with TRBJ1-1; D is perhaps TRBD1 (5 bases). The CDR3 spans 15 residues. The V end lost 3 bases, the J end lost 3 bases, and 14 bases lay between the germline ends. The germline gives CDR1 MGHRA, CDR2 YSYEKL. CDR3 sequence: CASSHGHQMDTEAFF. CDR3 bases: TGCGCCAGCAGCCACGGACATCAGATGGACACTGAAGCTTTCTTT.